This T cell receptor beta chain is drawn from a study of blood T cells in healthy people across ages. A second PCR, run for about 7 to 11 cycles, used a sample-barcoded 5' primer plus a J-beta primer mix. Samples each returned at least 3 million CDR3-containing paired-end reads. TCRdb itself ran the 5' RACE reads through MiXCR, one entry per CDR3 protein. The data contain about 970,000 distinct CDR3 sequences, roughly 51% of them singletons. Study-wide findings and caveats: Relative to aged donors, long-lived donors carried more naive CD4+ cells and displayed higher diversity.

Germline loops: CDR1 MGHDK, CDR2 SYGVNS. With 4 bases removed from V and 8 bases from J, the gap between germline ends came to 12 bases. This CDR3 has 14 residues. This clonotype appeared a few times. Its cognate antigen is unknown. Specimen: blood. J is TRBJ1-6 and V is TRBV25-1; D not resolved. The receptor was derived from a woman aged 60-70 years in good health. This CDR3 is CASSGHRHYSPLHF. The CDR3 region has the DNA TGTGCCAGCAGTGGCCACAGACACTATTCACCCCTCCACTTT.